A single sample is the source of the 23 T cell receptor beta chains below, sequenced in a study of T cell repertoires in cytomegalovirus infection. TCRdb ran MiXCR on the reads and lists one entry per CDR3 protein. Here the sample spans hundreds of thousands of distinct CDR3 sequences, 15% to 20% being singletons. Sequenced input: PBMCs. The source of these receptors is a human donor in good health (CMV status not recorded). Some clones in this sample may be carry-over from other donors' samples.

V gene TRBV5-1 combines with J gene TRBJ2-1; the D gene is possibly TRBD1 (6 bases). Trimming took off 4 bases at V and 4 bases at J, with 15 bases between the two ends. Germline CDR1 is SGHRS and CDR2 is YFSETQ. The CDR3 is 15 amino acids. For the CDR3, the DNA is TGCGCCAGCAGCGCCCCGGACAGAGGGTACAATGAGCAGTTCTTC. Protein: CASSAPDRGYNEQFF.

This sequence joins TRBV9 and TRBJ2-1; weak D call: TRBD1 (5 bases). This CDR3 is 15 amino acids long. The V gene's germline CDR1 is SGDLS and CDR2 YYNGEE. V was shortened by 3 bases and J by 4 bases, with 14 bases between the two germline ends. CDR3 protein: CASSAQGALYNEQFF. DNA of the CDR3: TGTGCCAGCAGCGCCCAAGGGGCCCTATACAATGAGCAGTTCTTC.

In its sample, this clonotype was seen a few times. The chain is built from TRBV4-1 and TRBJ1-1; maybe TRBD1 (6 bases). This CDR3 contains 16 residues. V shed 1 base and J shed 3 bases, with 15 bases lying between them. CDR1 and CDR2 (germline): MGHRA, YSYEKL. Here the CDR3 DNA reads TGCGCCAGCAGCCAAGTAATGGGGGCAGTCGACACTGAAGCTTTCTTT. It encodes CASSQVMGAVDTEAFF.

This clonotype was recorded many times. V is TRBV12-3 or TRBV12-4 and J is TRBJ1-5, with a weak D call TRBD1 (5 bases). V shed 3 bases and J shed 1 base, with 7 bases lying between them. The CDR3 is 14 residues long. The CDR3 DNA reads as TGTGCCAGCAGTTTGCGGGGCAGCAATCAGCCCCAGCATTTT. Translating gives CASSLRGSNQPQHF.

This clonotype was recorded a few times. The chain joins TRBV3-1 to TRBJ2-7, with TRBD2 matching 10 bases. J lost 4 bases, V lost 0 bases, and 6 bases had no gene match. In germline, CDR1 is LGHDT, CDR2 YNNKEL (reference sequence). This CDR3 contains 16 residues. CDR3: CASSQDLLAGRYEQYF. DNA for the CDR3: TGTGCCAGCAGCCAAGATCTACTAGCGGGGAGGTACGAGCAGTACTTC.

The chain is built from TRBV7-2 and TRBJ2-2, with TRBD1 identical over 10 bases. Losses at the gene ends were 5 bases for V and 6 bases for J; bases not matched to a gene: 3. The CDR3 length is 14 residues. The germline gives CDR1 SGHTA, CDR2 FQGNSA. The CDR3 spells CASSVGQGAGELFF. The CDR3 DNA sequence: TGTGCCAGCAGCGTAGGACAGGGGGCCGGGGAGCTGTTTTTT.

This clonotype was detected only a few times. J is TRBJ1-1 and V is TRBV2, with D perhaps TRBD1 (6 bases). V lost 4 bases to trimming and J lost 3 bases, with 15 bases between them. CDR3 length: 15 residues. CDR1 is SNHLY and CDR2 is FYNNEI in the germline V gene. CDR3: CASSVEETGYTEAFF. CDR3 DNA: TGTGCCAGCAGTGTGGAAGAGACAGGATACACTGAAGCTTTCTTT.

This clonotype occurred a few times. The chain links TRBV28 to TRBJ1-3, with a possible D match to TRBD1 (6 bases). Trimming cost V 4 bases and J 3 bases, with 13 bases left between them. The germline V gene encodes CDR1 MDHEN and CDR2 SYDVKM. The CDR3 length is 15 residues. The CDR3 region has the DNA TGTGCCAGCAGTTCACCCGGGGGCGGTGGAAACACCATATATTTT. The encoded protein is CASSSPGGGGNTIYF.

The V gene is TRBV7-2, the J gene TRBJ1-3; perhaps TRBD1 as D (6 bases). The V gene's germline CDR1 is SGHTA and CDR2 FQGNSA. Trimming took 1 base from V and 0 from J, leaving 13 bases between them. The CDR3 has 17 amino acids. The CDR3 coding sequence is TGTGCCAGCAGCTTAGTAGGCACAGGGCTCTCTGGAAACACCATATATTTT. As protein: CASSLVGTGLSGNTIYF.

This clonotype occurred many times. CDR3 sequence: CASSLASGQVTGELFF. The CDR3, as DNA: TGTGCCAGCAGCTTAGCTTCGGGACAGGTCACCGGGGAGCTGTTTTTT. The chain recombines TRBV7-2 with TRBJ2-2; 8 bases agree with TRBD1. There are 16 residues in the CDR3. V was pared by 0 bases and J by 4 bases, with 4 bases of the junction left unmatched. The germline V gene has CDR1 SGHTA and CDR2 FQGNSA.

The V and J genes are TRBV5-4 and TRBJ2-3; D is undetermined. There are 15 residues in the CDR3. Germline V CDR1 and CDR2: SGHNT, YYREEE (reference sequence). Trimming pared 5 bases from V and 2 bases from J, leaving 15 bases between. CDR3 bases: TGTGCCAGCAGTGAAAGTCCAGCTCACACAGATACGCAGTATTTT. Its protein is CASSESPAHTDTQYF.

The chain employs TRBV12-3 or TRBV12-4 and TRBJ2-3, with D perhaps TRBD2 (6 bases). Trimming removed 3 bases at V and 6 bases at J, with 13 bases between. The CDR3 loop spans 14 amino acids. CDR3 in DNA: TGTGCCAGCAGTTTCCGGGACTGGGGGGATACGCAGTATTTT. Translating gives CASSFRDWGDTQYF.

The chain couples TRBV25-1 to TRBJ1-2; D unresolved. Germline-derived CDR1 and CDR2 are MGHDK and SYGVNS. The CDR3 has 16 amino acids. Trimming took off 0 bases at V and 4 bases at J, with 15 bases between the two ends. The CDR3, as DNA: TGTGCCAGCAGTGAATACCCACAGCTCCAAGGCTATGGCTACACCTTC. Amino acids: CASSEYPQLQGYGYTF.

This clonotype occurred once. The genes are TRBV12-3 or TRBV12-4 and TRBJ2-7; no definite D call. The V end lost 3 bases, the J end lost 3 bases, and 9 bases lay between the germline ends. This CDR3 has 13 residues. CDR3 sequence (DNA): TGTGCCAGCAGTTTCACCTTCGGCTACGAGCAGTACTTC. Translating gives CASSFTFGYEQYF.

This sequence joins TRBV6-1 and TRBJ2-1, with D possibly called TRBD1 or TRBD2 (6 bases each). This CDR3 spans 14 amino acids. The germline gives CDR1 MNHNS, CDR2 SASEGT. Trimming shortened V by 5 bases and J by 3 bases, and 11 bases separated the two germline ends. CDR3: CASSLGGHYNEQFF. The CDR3 DNA reads as TGTGCCAGCAGTTTGGGGGGCCACTACAATGAGCAGTTCTTC.

CDR3 nucleotide sequence: TGTGCCAGCGCCCTCAGAAGGGGAGGCACAGATACGCAGTATTTT. Encoded protein: CASALRRGGTDTQYF. The chain joins TRBV27 to TRBJ2-3; D tentatively reads TRBD1 or TRBD2 (5 bases each). CDR3 length: 15 amino acids. CDR1 and CDR2 from the germline V gene are MNHEY and SMNVEV (reference sequence). V lost 8 bases and J lost 1, with 16 bases in between.

The table lists this clonotype with many counts. The chain uses TRBV28 and TRBJ2-3; 9 bases agree with TRBD2. V was pared by 4 bases and J by 4 bases, with 6 bases of the junction left unmatched. Germline V lookup: CDR1 MDHEN, CDR2 SYDVKM. The CDR3 consists of 15 residues. This chain's CDR3 is CASSSSGARADTQYF. The CDR3, as DNA: TGTGCCAGCAGTTCTAGCGGGGCAAGAGCAGATACGCAGTATTTT.

This clonotype was seen ten or more times. The V gene is TRBV28, the J gene TRBJ1-5; 7 bases map to TRBD1. The length of the CDR3 is 15 residues. The trim removed 7 bases at V and 7 bases at J, leaving 13 bases unmatched. CDR1 MDHEN and CDR2 SYDVKM come from the germline V gene. DNA for the CDR3: TGTGCCAGCACTACACCGACAGGGCCCGGGCAGCCCCAGCATTTT. Its translation: CASTTPTGPGQPQHF. Drawing the rest from reference TRBV28 and TRBJ1-5, the complete variable domain is DVKVTQSSRYLVKRTGEKVFLECVQDMDHENMFWYRQDPGLGLRLIYFSYDVKMKEKGDIPEGYSVSREKKERFSLILESASTNQTSMYLCASTTPTGPGQPQHFGDGTRLSIL.

This chain links TRBV20-1 with TRBJ1-5; no clear D gene. V was cut by 3 bases and J by 1 base, with 7 bases left in between. The CDR3 extends over 13 amino acids. Germline CDR1 and CDR2: DFQATT and SNEGSKA (reference sequence). In DNA, the CDR3 is TGCAGTGCTAGGAGAGGAAGCAATCAGCCCCAGCATTTT. Protein: CSARRGSNQPQHF.

This clonotype was seen repeatedly, ten times or more. This chain connects TRBV25-1 to TRBJ1-5; unclear D gene. The germline V gene encodes CDR1 MGHDK and CDR2 SYGVNS. The V and J ends lost 4 bases and 2 bases respectively, with 12 bases between them. CDR3 length: 15 amino acids. CDR3 in DNA: TGTGCCAGCAGTGTCGGATTTGGGGGCAATCAGCCCCAGCATTTT. Protein product: CASSVGFGGNQPQHF. The whole variable domain, remainder taken from reference TRBV25-1 and TRBJ1-5, is EADIYQTPRYLVIGTGKKITLECSQTMGHDKMYWYQQDPGMELHLIHYSYGVNSTEKGDLSSESTVSRIRTEHFPLTLESARPSHTSQYLCASSVGFGGNQPQHFGDGTRLSIL.

This clonotype was counted many times. V gene TRBV12-3 or TRBV12-4 combines with J gene TRBJ2-7; the D call may be TRBD1 or TRBD2 (5 bases each). Trimming left V 6 bases short and J 0 bases short, with 15 bases between. The CDR3 is made up of 15 amino acids. As DNA, the CDR3 is TGTGCCAGCAGCCAAACCGGGACCGTCTCCTACGAGCAGTACTTC. Protein: CASSQTGTVSYEQYF.

The chain carries TRBV12-3 or TRBV12-4 and TRBJ1-4; possibly TRBD1 for D (5 bases). CDR3 size: 13 residues. V dropped 6 bases and J dropped 7 bases, with 12 bases sitting between them. CDR3 loop: CASRGLEGEKLFF. The CDR3 DNA follows: TGTGCCAGCAGGGGGCTAGAGGGTGAAAAACTGTTTTTT.

This clonotype was counted only a few times. V usage is TRBV7-2 and J usage is TRBJ1-2, with a tentative D call TRBD1 (5 bases). Per germline, CDR1 SGHTA and CDR2 FQGNSA. This CDR3 spans 15 amino acids. V was clipped by 5 bases and J by 7 bases, with 20 bases between them. The CDR3 loop is CASSRTTAAGGGYTF. DNA of the CDR3: TGTGCCAGCAGCCGAACGACGGCCGCGGGGGGTGGCTACACCTTC.